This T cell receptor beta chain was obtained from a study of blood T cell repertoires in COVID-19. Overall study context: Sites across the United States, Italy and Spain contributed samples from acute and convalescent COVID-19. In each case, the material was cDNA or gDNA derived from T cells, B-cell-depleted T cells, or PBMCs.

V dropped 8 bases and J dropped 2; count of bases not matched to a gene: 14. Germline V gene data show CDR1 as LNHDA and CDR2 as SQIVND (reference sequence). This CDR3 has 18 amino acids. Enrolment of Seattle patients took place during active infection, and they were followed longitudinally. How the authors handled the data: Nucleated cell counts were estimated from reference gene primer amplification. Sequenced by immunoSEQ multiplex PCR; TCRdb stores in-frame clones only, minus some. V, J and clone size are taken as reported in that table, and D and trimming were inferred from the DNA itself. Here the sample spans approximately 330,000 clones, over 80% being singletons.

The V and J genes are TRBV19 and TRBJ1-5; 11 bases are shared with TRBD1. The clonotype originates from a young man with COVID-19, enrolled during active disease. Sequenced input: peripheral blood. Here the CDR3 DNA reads TGTGCCAGTTGTCCGCGGACAGGGGGCCGTTATGGCAATCAGCCCCAGCATTTT. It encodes CASCPRTGGRYGNQPQHF.